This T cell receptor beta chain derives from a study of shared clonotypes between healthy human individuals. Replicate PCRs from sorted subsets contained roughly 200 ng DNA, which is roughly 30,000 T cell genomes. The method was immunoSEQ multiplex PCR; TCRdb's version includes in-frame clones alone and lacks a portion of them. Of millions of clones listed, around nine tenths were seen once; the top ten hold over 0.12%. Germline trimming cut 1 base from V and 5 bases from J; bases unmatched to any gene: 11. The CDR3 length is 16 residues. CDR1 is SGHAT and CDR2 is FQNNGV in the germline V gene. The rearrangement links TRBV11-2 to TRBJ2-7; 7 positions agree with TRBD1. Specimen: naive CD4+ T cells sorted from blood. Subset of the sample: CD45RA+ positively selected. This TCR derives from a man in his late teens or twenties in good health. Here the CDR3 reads CASSLGGTVSNNEQYF. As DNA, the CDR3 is TGTGCCAGCAGCTTAGGTGGGACAGTTTCGAACAACGAGCAGTACTTC.